The source of this T cell receptor beta chain is a study of blood T cell repertoires in COVID-19. The CDR3 is 15 amino acids. V lost 0 bases and J lost 0, with 4 bases in between. From germline, CDR1 is SGHDT and CDR2 YYEEEE. Method: immunoSEQ multiplex PCR; TCRdb's copy keeps in-frame clones and lacks some. The sample has 230,000 or so clones, roughly 89% seen once. The V call is TRBV5-6, the J call TRBJ1-6, with D unresolved. The clonotype comes from a woman aged 40 to 55 who had recovered from COVID-19. Sequences were obtained from peripheral blood. The CDR3: CASSLGGSYNSPLHF. The CDR3 DNA is TGTGCCAGCAGCTTGGGAGGCTCCTATAATTCACCCCTCCACTTT.